This T cell receptor beta chain is from a study of T cell repertoires in cytomegalovirus infection. Study information: Public TCR beta signature analysis indicated the presence of both CMV infection and matching HLA type.

TCRdb processed the reads anew with MiXCR; each CDR3 protein has one entry. The data hold some 70,000 distinct CDR3 sequences, with 22% observed a single time. The germline gives CDR1 SGHTA, CDR2 FQGNSA. Trimming shortened V by 5 bases and J by 10 bases, and 17 bases separated the two germline ends. This CDR3 has 13 residues. In its sample, this clonotype was seen many times. Its specificity is not known. V usage is TRBV7-2 and J usage is TRBJ1-1; D perhaps matches TRBD1 (5 bases). The sequence was collected from a human donor in good health (CMV status not recorded). Some clones in this sample may be carry-over from other donors' samples. Sample: PBMCs, sequenced either directly or after in vitro stimulation (not recorded which). The CDR3 region is CASSPAGRDRAFF. For the CDR3, the DNA is TGTGCCAGCAGCCCAGCGGGCCGGGACCGAGCTTTCTTT.